This T cell receptor (beta chain) was profiled in a study of blood T cell repertoires in COVID-19 (dated by TCRdb to about 2020). Background for the entire study: Collaborator samples came from the United States, Italy and Spain and covered acute and convalescent phases of COVID-19. The prospective study material was composed of cDNA or gDNA derived from T cells, B-cell-depleted T cells, or PBMCs. The dataset comprised deeply sampled blood TCRbeta repertoires from subjects exposed to, actively infected with, or recovered from COVID-19. The repertoires were released in a freely available public database intended as a resource for research on the immune response to SARS-CoV-2. Samples were obtained from the ongoing ImmuneRACE study (first 160 participants) and from 1,254 subjects provided by 6 global collaborators. Nearly every sample came with metadata listing a de-identified subject ID, COVID-19 status, age in years and sex. Where HLA class I and class II types were available, the types were taken from metadata supplied by the sample provider, not from assay-based typing.

CDR1 is given as SSHAT and CDR2 as FNYEAQ, both from the germline V gene (reference sequence). The CDR3, from cysteine to phenylalanine, totals 15 residues. This entry keeps only the CDR3 DNA: 45 bases, framed from base 1. Trimmed from V: 7 bases; trimmed from J: 5 bases; junction bases lacking a gene match: 8. Comments on this clone: Its target antigen remains unknown. Per-base qualities were not stored, and no clone one base away is much larger.

General conclusions and limits of the study: The amount of clinical and demographic metadata varied by source and participant and was provided uncurated.

TCRbeta CDR3 regions were amplified from genomic DNA using the immunoSEQ Assay, a bias-controlled multiplex PCR. Processing in the source paper ran as follows. Within the assay, amplification of reference gene primers was used to estimate how many nucleated cells each sample contained. To quantify the absolute abundance of each unique TCRbeta CDR3 rearrangement, sequence reads were collapsed and filtered. For each sample, productive Simpson clonality was calculated as the square root of Simpson's diversity index across productive rearrangements. Here the immuneACCESS table is served through TCRdb, limited to in-frame sequences with V and J called. Missing clones are a known gap in these copies; in checked studies unresolved V genes cover under half, and the rest lacks a known reason. V, J and clone size are those of that table, while D and trimming were read from the DNA. This sample has fewer than 70,000 clones in its table, and around 86% of those were observed once. Clones ranked in the top ten supply over 7.5% of the sample.

Whole blood was collected in K2EDTA tubes by collaborating institutions according to the institutions' own protocols. For TCRbeta analysis, collaborator samples were shipped as frozen whole blood, as isolated PBMCs, or as DNA extracted from either sample type. Sequencing used peripheral blood. This chain is built from TRBV7-7 and TRBJ2-2, with 9 bases matching TRBD1. This TCR was sampled from a man aged 45 to 65 with active COVID-19. For the CDR3, the sequence is CASTSGQGRTGELFF. The nucleotide sequence is given as TGTGCCAGCACCTCGGGACAGGGCCGGACCGGGGAGCTGTTTTTT.